This T cell receptor beta chain was sequenced in a study of siplizumab effects on memory and regulatory T cells. Per the germline V gene, CDR1 is MGHDK and CDR2 is SYGVNS. CDR3 length equals 14 residues. Measured with immunoSEQ multiplex PCR; TCRdb has only the in-frame clones, and not every one. This table holds 95,000 to 130,000 clones, about 94% found once. Sequencing was carried out using non-Treg CD4+ T cells sorted from blood. The chain carries TRBV25-1 and TRBJ2-5, with D possibly being TRBD1 (5 bases). The J call may be in error: the DNA end matches TRBJ2-7 better. This TCR was sampled from a human donor in good health. The CDR3 region is CASSEGLQGYEQYF. CDR3 coding DNA: TGTGCCAGCAGTGAAGGCCTTCAGGGCTACGAGCAGTACTTC.